Listed here is a single T cell receptor beta chain. V was shortened by 0 bases and J by 6 bases, with 11 bases between the two germline ends. The germline gives CDR1 SGHAT, CDR2 FQNNGV. The CDR3 is 14 residues long. This record comes from a study of blood T cell repertoires in COVID-19. Study-level information: Collection of acute and convalescent COVID-19 samples took place in the United States, Italy and Spain. T cells, B-cell-depleted T cells, or PBMCs provided the cDNA or gDNA that served as material.

The authors' processing: Scientists estimated how many nucleated cells there were by amplifying reference gene primers. TCRdb's table, derived via immunoSEQ multiplex PCR, lists solely in-frame clones and lacks some. D and trimming were read from the DNA, whereas the V and J calls and clone size are those reported in that table. The data contain 37,000 or so clones, approximately 86% of them seen just once; the ten biggest clones take up about 64%. The chain recombines TRBV11-2 with TRBJ1-2, with D perhaps matching TRBD1 (6 bases). The TCR comes from a man between 65 and 85 years old with acute or convalescent COVID-19. The sequenced material came from peripheral blood. CDR3 sequence: CASSLEGSGDGYTF. As DNA, the CDR3 is TGTGCCAGCAGCTTAGAGGGTTCAGGGGATGGCTACACCTTC. Combining the CDR3 with reference TRBV11-2 and TRBJ1-2 gives the whole variable domain EAGVAQSPRYKIIEKRQSVAFWCNPISGHATLYWYQQILGQGPKLLIQFQNNGVVDDSQLPKDRFSAERLKGVDSTLKIQPAKLEDSAVYLCASSLEGSGDGYTFGSGTRLTVV.